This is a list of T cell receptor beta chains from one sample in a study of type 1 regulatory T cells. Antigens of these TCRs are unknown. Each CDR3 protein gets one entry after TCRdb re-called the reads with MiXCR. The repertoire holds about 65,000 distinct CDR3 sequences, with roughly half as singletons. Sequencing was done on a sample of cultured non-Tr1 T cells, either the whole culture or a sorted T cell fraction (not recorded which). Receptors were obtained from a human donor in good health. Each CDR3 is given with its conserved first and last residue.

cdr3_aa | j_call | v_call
CAWSLRDRAYEQYF | TRBJ2-7 | TRBV30
CASSLDSGQTYEQYF | TRBJ2-7 | TRBV11-2
CASSQPDRAGELFF | TRBJ2-2 | TRBV4-2
CASNLRVDNTEAFF | TRBJ1-1 | TRBV7-9
CASTAYTPLAGGPSTGELFF | TRBJ2-2 | TRBV5-1
CASSLENGPGTQYF | TRBJ2-3 | TRBV11-2
CASSFPGPDTQYF | TRBJ2-3 | TRBV5-1
CASSPGDTYGYTF | TRBJ1-2 | TRBV6-1
CASSLTVSYNEQFF | TRBJ2-1 | TRBV5-4
CASSRAGSETQYF | TRBJ2-5 | TRBV25-1
CAISESGGGQPQHF | TRBJ1-5 | TRBV10-3
CASSLGAQAAKSYNEQFF | TRBJ2-1 | TRBV7-2
CSASQVAGPGNTIYF | TRBJ1-3 | TRBV20-1
CASRKWGSTNEKLFF | TRBJ1-4 | TRBV5-1
CASNRGTGSTEAFF | TRBJ1-1 | TRBV7-9
CASSIDISRVAEAFF | TRBJ1-1 | TRBV19
CASSLGLAGVGYEQYF | TRBJ2-7 | TRBV7-6
CASSYSLGLANYNEQFF | TRBJ2-1 | TRBV6-2/TRBV6-3
CASTREAGQETQYF | TRBJ2-5 | TRBV2
CSARSSGGSTRLQETQYF | TRBJ2-5 | TRBV20-1
CASSPGGLFSGNTIYF | TRBJ1-3 | TRBV18
CASSEDRGYRNEQFF | TRBJ2-1 | TRBV9
CASSEATGDLGEQYF | TRBJ2-7 | TRBV6-1
CATSRNYGYTF | TRBJ1-2 | TRBV19
CASSVTGGAGANVLTF | TRBJ2-6 | TRBV9
CASSLEGLSGGAQEQFF | TRBJ2-1 | TRBV11-2
CASSLGGVTSRDTQYF | TRBJ2-3 | TRBV5-1
CASSRRGGNTGELFF | TRBJ2-2 | TRBV7-2
CASMGTTVGTQYF | TRBJ2-5 | TRBV6-2/TRBV6-3
CASSLGVGYYEQYF | TRBJ2-7 | TRBV7-2
CASSPSSGGVSGQFF | TRBJ2-1 | TRBV5-1
CASSWTAQETQYF | TRBJ2-5 | TRBV12-3/TRBV12-4
CSAKRGLPQETQYF | TRBJ2-5 | TRBV20-1